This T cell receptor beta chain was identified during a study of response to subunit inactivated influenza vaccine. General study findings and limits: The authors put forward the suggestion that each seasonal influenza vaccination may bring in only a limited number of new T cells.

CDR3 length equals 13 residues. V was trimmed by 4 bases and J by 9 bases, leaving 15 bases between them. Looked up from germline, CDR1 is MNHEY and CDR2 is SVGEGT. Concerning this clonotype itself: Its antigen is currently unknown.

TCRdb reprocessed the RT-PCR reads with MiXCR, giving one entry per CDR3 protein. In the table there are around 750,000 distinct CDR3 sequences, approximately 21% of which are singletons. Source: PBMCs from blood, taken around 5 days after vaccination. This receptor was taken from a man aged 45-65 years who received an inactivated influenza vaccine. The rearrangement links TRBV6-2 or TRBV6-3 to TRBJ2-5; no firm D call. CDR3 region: CASSSDHGWPQYF. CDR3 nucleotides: TGTGCCAGCAGTTCCGACCATGGATGGCCCCAGTACTTC.